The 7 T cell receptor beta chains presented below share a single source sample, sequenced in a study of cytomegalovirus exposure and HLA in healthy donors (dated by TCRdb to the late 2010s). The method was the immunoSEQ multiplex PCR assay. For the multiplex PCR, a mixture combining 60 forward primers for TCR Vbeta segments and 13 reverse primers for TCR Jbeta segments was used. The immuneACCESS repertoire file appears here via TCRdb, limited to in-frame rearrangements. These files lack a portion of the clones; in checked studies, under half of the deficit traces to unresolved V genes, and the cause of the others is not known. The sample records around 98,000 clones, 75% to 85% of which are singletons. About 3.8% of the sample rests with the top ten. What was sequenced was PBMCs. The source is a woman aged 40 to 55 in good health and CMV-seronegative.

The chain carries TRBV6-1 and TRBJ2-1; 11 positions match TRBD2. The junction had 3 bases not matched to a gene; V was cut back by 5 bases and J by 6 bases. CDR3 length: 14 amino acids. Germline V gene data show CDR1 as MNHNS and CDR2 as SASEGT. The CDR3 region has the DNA TGTGCCAGCAGTCTAGCGGGGGGCCTCAATGAGCAGTTCTTC. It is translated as CASSLAGGLNEQFF.

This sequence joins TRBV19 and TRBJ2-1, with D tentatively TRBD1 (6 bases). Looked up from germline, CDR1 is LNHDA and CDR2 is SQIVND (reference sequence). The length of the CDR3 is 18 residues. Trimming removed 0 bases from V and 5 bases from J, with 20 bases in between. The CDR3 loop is CASSIDRSTIKGDNEQFF. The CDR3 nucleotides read TGTGCCAGTAGTATAGACCGGTCTACCATCAAGGGGGACAATGAGCAGTTCTTC.

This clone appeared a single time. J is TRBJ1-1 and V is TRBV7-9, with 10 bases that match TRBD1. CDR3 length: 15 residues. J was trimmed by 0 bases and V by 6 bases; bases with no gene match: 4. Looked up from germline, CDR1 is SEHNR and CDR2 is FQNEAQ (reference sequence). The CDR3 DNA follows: TGTGCCAGCAGTGCGGGGACAGGGGTGAACACTGAAGCTTTCTTT. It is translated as CASSAGTGVNTEAFF.

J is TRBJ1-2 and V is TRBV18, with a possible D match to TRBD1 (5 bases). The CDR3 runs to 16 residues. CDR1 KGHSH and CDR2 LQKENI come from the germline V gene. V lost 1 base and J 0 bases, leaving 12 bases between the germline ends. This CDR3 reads CASSPRGAGSNYGYTF. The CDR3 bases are TGTGCCAGCTCACCACGCGGGGCAGGGTCTAACTATGGCTACACCTTC.

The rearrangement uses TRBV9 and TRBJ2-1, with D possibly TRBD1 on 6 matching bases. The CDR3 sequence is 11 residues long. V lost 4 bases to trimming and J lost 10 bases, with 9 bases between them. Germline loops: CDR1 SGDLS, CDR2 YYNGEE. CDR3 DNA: TGTGCCAGCAGCCCAGGGGCCGAGCAGTTCTTC. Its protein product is CASSPGAEQFF.

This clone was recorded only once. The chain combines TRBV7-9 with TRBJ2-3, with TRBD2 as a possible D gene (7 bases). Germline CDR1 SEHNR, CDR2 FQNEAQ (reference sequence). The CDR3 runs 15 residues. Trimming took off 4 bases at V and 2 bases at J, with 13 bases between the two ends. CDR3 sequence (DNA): TGTGCCAGCAGCTCTCGGGGGGCCCCCACAGATACGCAGTATTTT. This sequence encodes CASSSRGAPTDTQYF.

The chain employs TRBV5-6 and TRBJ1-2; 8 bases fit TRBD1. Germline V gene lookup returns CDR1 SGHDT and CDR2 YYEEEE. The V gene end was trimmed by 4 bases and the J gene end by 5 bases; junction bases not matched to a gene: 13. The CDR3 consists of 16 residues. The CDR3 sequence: CASSRGLSGGGYGYTF. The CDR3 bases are TGTGCCAGCAGCCGTGGGCTTTCAGGGGGCGGGTATGGCTACACCTTC.